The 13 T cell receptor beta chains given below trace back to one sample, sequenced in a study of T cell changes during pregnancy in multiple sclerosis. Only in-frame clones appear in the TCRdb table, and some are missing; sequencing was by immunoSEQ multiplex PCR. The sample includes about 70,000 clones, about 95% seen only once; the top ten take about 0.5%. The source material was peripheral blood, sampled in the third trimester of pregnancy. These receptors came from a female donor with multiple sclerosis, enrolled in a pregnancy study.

The CDR3 nucleotides are TGTGCCAGCAGCTTGGGTCAGGGGCACTATGGCTACACCTTC. The encoded protein is CASSLGQGHYGYTF. The chain employs TRBV5-6 and TRBJ1-2, with D possibly TRBD1 on 6 matching bases. The CDR3 is 14 residues long. Deletions cut 0 bases from V and 3 bases from J, with 9 bases between. From germline, CDR1 is SGHDT and CDR2 YYEEEE.

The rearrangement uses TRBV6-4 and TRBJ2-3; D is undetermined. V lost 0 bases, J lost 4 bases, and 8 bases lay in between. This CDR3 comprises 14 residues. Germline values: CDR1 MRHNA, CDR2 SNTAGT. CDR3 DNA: TGTGCCAGCAGTGACTCGAGAGGAGCAGATACGCAGTATTTT. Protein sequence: CASSDSRGADTQYF.

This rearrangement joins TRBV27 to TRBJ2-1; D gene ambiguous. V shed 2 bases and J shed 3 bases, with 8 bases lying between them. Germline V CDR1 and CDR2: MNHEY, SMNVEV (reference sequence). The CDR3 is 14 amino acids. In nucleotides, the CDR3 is TGTGCCAGCAGTTTACGGCGGAGCTACAATGAGCAGTTCTTC. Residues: CASSLRRSYNEQFF.

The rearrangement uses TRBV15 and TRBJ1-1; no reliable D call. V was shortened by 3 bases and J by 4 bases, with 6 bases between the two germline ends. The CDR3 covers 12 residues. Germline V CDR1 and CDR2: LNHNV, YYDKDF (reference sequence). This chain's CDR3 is CATSRGGTEAFF. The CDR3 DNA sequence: TGTGCCACCAGCAGGGGAGGCACTGAAGCTTTCTTT.

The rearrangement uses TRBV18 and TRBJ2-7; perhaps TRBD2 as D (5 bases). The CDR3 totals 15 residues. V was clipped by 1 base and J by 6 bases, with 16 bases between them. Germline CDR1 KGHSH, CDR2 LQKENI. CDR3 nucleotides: TGTGCCAGCTCACCACTTGGAATTGGGAGTTCCGAGCAGTACTTC. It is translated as CASSPLGIGSSEQYF.

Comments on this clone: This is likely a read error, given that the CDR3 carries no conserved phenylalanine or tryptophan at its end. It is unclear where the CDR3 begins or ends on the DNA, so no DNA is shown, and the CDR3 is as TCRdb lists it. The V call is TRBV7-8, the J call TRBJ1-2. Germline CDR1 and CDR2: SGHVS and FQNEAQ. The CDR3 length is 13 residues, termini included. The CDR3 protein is CASSLGEGVKLFI.

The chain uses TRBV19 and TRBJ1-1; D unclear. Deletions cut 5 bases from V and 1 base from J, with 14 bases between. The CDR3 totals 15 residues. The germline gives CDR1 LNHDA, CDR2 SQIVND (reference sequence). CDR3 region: CASSFSGRANTEAFF. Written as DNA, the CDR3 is TGTGCCAGTAGTTTTAGTGGGAGGGCGAACACTGAAGCTTTCTTT. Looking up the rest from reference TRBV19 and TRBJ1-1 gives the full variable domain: DGGITQSPKYLFRKEGQNVTLSCEQNLNHDAMYWYRQDPGQGLRLIYYSQIVNDFQKGDIAEGYSVSREKKESFPLTVTSAQKNPTAFYLCASSFSGRANTEAFFGQGTRLTVV.

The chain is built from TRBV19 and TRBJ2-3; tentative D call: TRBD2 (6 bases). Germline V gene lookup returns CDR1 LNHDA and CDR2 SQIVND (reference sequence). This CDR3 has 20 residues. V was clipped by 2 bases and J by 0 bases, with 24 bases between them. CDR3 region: CASSILGPGGAGSSTDTQYF. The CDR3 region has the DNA TGTGCCAGTAGTATACTTGGGCCAGGTGGCGCGGGGTCTAGCACAGATACGCAGTATTTT.

This CDR3 reads CASSPPGGASYQPQHF. CDR3 nucleotide sequence: TGTGCCAGCTCACCACCGGGAGGGGCGTCATATCAGCCCCAGCATTTT. The chain is built from TRBV18 and TRBJ1-5; D perhaps matches TRBD1 (5 bases). The V end lost 0 bases, the J end lost 5 bases, and 14 bases lay between the germline ends. Germline V lookup: CDR1 KGHSH, CDR2 LQKENI. The CDR3 runs 16 residues.

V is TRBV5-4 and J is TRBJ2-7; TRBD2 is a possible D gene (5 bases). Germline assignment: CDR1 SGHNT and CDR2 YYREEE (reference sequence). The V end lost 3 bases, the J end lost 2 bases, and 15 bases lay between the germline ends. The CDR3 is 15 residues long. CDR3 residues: CASSSRTSEPYEQYF. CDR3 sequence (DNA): TGTGCCAGCAGCTCGCGGACTTCCGAGCCCTACGAGCAGTACTTC.

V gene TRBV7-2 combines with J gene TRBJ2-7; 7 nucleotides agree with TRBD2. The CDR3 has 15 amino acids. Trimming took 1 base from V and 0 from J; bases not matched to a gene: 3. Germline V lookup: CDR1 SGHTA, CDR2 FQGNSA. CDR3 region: CASSLVRGDSYEQYF. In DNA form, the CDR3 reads TGTGCCAGCAGCTTAGTCCGGGGGGACTCCTACGAGCAGTACTTC.

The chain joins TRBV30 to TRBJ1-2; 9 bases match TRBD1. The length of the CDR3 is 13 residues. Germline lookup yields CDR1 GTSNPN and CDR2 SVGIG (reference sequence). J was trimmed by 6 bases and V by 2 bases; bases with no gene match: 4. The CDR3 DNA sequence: TGTGCCTGGAGTCGACAGGGGGATCATGGCTACACCTTC. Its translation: CAWSRQGDHGYTF.

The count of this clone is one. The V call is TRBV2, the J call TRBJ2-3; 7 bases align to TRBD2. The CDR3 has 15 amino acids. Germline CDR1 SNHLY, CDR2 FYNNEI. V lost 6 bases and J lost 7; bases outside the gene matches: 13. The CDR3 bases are TGTGCCAGCAGCCCCGTTAGAGCGGGGCGAAATACGCAGTATTTT. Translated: CASSPVRAGRNTQYF.